This TCR beta chain was recovered during a study of blood T cells in healthy people across ages. Alongside a J-beta primer mix, a sample-barcoded 5' primer served in a second PCR lasting about 7 to 12 cycles. TCRdb reprocessed the 5' RACE reads via MiXCR and lists one record per CDR3 protein. The sample lists under 1 million distinct CDR3 sequences, under 45% occurring once. The sample consisted of blood. This receptor was taken from a man in his fifties or sixties in good health.

The CDR3 sequence is CASSQGQGARNQPQHF. In DNA form, the CDR3 reads TGTGCCAGCAGCCAGGGACAGGGGGCGCGTAATCAGCCCCAGCATTTT. The chain carries TRBV3-1 and TRBJ1-5; TRBD1 agrees at 12 bases. The CDR3 sequence is 16 residues long. CDR1 and CDR2 (germline): LGHDT, YNNKEL (reference sequence). V was pared by 3 bases and J by 4 bases, with 4 bases of the junction left unmatched.